The 5 T cell receptor beta chains reported below all come from one sample, sequenced in a study of neurological immune-mediated disorders. A single record per CDR3 protein comes from TCRdb applying MiXCR to the 5' RACE reads. The sample shows tens of thousands of distinct CDR3 sequences, under 3.5% of them seen only once. The sequenced sample consisted of PBMCs. Source of these receptors: a man in his forties with multiple sclerosis.

This clonotype was seen many times. V is TRBV5-1 and J is TRBJ2-7; the match to TRBD1 covers 7 bases. Germline CDR1 reads SGHRS; CDR2 reads YFSETQ. The V segment lost 1 base and the J segment 1 base; nucleotides outside the gene matches: 2. This CDR3 region has 14 residues. The CDR3 DNA is TGCGCCAGCAGCTTGAGACAGGGTTCCTACGAGCAGTACTTC. Its protein product is CASSLRQGSYEQYF.

Details on this clonotype: This may be a read error, as it is one base from a much larger clone. The chain employs TRBV20-1 and TRBJ2-3, with TRBD1 matching 8 bases. There are 16 residues in the CDR3. Germline CDR1 is DFQATT and CDR2 is SNEGSKA (reference sequence). CDR3 protein: CSARARQGQSTYTQYF. The CDR3 bases are TGCAGTGCTAGGGCCAGACAGGGGCAAAGCACATATACGCAGTATTTT.

CDR3 bases: TGCAGTGTCCTCTGGGTGAGCACAGATACGCAGTATTTT. Residues: CSVLWVSTDTQYF. The chain couples TRBV29-1 to TRBJ2-3; no clear D gene. Germline-derived CDR1 and CDR2 are SQVTM and ANQGSEA. The CDR3 covers 13 residues.

This clonotype has only a few counts. A much larger clone is a single base away; this may be a read error. V usage is TRBV20-1 and J usage is TRBJ1-4; the D gene is possibly TRBD1 (6 bases). The CDR3 runs to 10 residues. V lost 3 bases and J 15 bases, leaving 11 bases between the germline ends. CDR1 is DFQATT and CDR2 is SNEGSKA in the germline V gene (reference sequence). The CDR3 nucleotides read TGCAGTGCTAGCCGGAAGGGGGTGTTTTTT. Encoded protein: CSASRKGVFF.

The gene calls are TRBV4-2 and TRBJ1-5, with TRBD1 matching 7 bases. CDR3 length equals 17 residues. Trimming at V came to 0 bases and at J to 7 bases, leaving 12 bases not matched to a gene. The germline V gene encodes CDR1 LGHNA and CDR2 YNFKEQ. CDR3 protein: CASSQEGWRGGLQPQHF. The CDR3 nucleotides read TGTGCCAGCAGCCAAGAAGGGTGGAGAGGGGGCCTGCAGCCCCAGCATTTT.